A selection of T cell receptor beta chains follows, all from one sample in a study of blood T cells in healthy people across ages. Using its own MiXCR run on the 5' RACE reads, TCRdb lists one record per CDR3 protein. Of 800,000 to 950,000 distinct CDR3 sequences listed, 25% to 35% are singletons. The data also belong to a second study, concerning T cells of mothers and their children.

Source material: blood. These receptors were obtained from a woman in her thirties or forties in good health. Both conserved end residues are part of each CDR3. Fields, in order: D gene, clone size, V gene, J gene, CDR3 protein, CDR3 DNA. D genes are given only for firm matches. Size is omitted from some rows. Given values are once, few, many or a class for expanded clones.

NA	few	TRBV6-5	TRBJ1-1	CASSYSSGVNTEAFF	TGTGCCAGCAGTTATTCGTCGGGGGTGAACACTGAAGCTTTCTTT
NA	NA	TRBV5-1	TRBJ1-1	CASSLDDPAMNTEAFF	TGCGCCAGCAGCTTGGACGACCCCGCTATGAACACTGAAGCTTTCTTT
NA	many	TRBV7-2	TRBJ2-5	CASRGTSQETQYF	TGTGCCAGCAGGGGGACCAGCCAGGAGACCCAGTACTTC
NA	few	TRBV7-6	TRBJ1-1	CASSPYGIPTTKTEAFF	TGTGCCAGCAGCCCTTACGGTATCCCGACGACAAAGACTGAAGCTTTCTTT
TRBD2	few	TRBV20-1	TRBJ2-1	CSARDTSGGAYNEQFF	TGCAGTGCTAGGGACACTAGCGGGGGGGCCTACAATGAGCAGTTCTTC
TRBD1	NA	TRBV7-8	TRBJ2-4	CASSSGQLYEQCF	TGTGCCAGCAGCTCGGGACAGCTTTACGAGCAGTGCTTC
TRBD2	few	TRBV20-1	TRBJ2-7	CSAPEGEKSGGYEQYF	TGCAGTGCTCCAGAGGGGGAAAAGAGCGGGGGCTACGAGCAGTACTTC
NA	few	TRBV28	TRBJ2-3	CASRAGGFGTDTQYF	TGTGCCAGCAGGGCAGGGGGGTTCGGCACAGATACGCAGTATTTT
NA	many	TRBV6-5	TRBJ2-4	CASSYTGRQNIQYF	TGTGCCAGCAGTTACACGGGAAGGCAAAACATTCAGTACTTC
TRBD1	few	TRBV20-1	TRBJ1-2	CSTFPRTGLSYGYTF	TGCAGTACCTTTCCTCGGACAGGGCTCTCTTATGGCTACACCTTC
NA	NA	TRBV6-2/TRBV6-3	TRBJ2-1	CASNGLFEQFF	TGTGCCAGCAACGGACTCTTTGAGCAGTTCTTC
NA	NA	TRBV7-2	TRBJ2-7	CAGSPRGSEGGEQYF	TGTGCCGGCAGCCCCCGGGGGAGCGAGGGTGGCGAGCAGTACTTC
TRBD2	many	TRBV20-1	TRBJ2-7	CSARDQRGDPYEQYF	TGCAGTGCTAGAGATCAGCGGGGGGATCCCTACGAGCAGTACTTC
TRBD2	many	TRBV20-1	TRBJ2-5	CSAGTSGIETQYF	TGCAGTGCTGGGACTAGCGGGATAGAGACCCAGTACTTC
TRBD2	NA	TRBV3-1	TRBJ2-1	CASSQVGRGSHTYNEQFF	TGTGCCAGCAGCCAAGTAGGGCGGGGGAGTCACACTTACAATGAGCAGTTCTTC
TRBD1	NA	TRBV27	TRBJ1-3	CASSLFPPGQGLGNTIYF	TGTGCCAGCAGCCTATTTCCTCCGGGACAGGGGTTGGGAAACACCATATATTTT
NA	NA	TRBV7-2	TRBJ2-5	CASSLARLAGRSETQYF	TGTGCCAGCAGCTTAGCGCGACTGGCGGGAAGGTCGGAGACCCAGTACTTC
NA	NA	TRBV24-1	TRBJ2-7	CATSDSTQQGSYEQYF	TGTGCCACCAGTGACAGCACCCAACAGGGATCCTACGAGCAGTACTTC
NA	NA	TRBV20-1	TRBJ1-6	CSATAGGGGYSPLHF	TGCAGTGCTACCGCAGGTGGCGGCGGGTATTCACCCCTCCACTTT
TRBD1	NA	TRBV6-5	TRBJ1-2	CASSYRQGLIGYTF	TGTGCCAGCAGTTATAGACAGGGACTGATTGGCTACACCTTC
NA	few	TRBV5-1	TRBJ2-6	CASSLTADGANVLTF	TGCGCCAGCAGCTTGACAGCGGATGGGGCCAACGTCCTGACTTTC
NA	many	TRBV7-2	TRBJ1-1	CASSLAYVNTEAFF	TGTGCCAGCAGCTTAGCATACGTAAACACTGAAGCTTTCTTT
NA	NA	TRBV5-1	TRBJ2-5	CASSSPLGTQYF	TGCGCCAGCAGTTCCCCCCTGGGGACCCAGTACTTC
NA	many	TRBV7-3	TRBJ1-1	CASSLSSNTEAFF	TGTGCCAGCAGCCTCTCCAGTAACACTGAAGCTTTCTTT
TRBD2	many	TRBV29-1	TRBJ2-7	CSVDLAGAYEQYF	TGCAGCGTTGATCTAGCGGGGGCTTACGAGCAGTACTTC
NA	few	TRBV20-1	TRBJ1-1	CSARGREWKAFF	TGCAGTGCTAGAGGGCGGGAGTGGAAAGCTTTCTTT
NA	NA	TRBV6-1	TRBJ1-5	CASSATRQFLSNQPQHF	TGTGCCAGCAGTGCGACCCGACAGTTCCTTAGCAATCAGCCCCAGCATTTT
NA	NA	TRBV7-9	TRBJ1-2	CASSLDGGTLYGYTF	TGTGCCAGCAGTCTTGACGGTGGAACCCTCTATGGCTACACCTTC
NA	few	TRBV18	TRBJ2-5	CASSPLSGEPQYF	TGTGCCAGCTCACCACTCAGCGGAGAGCCCCAGTACTTC
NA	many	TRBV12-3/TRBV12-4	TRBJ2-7	CASSFQGRDYEQYF	TGTGCCAGCAGTTTTCAGGGGAGAGATTACGAGCAGTACTTC
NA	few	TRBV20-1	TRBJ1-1	CSAREYRGGKNEAFF	TGCAGTGCTAGAGAATACCGTGGGGGTAAGAATGAAGCTTTCTTT
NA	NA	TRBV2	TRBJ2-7	CASTPAPYEQYF	TGTGCCAGCACGCCGGCCCCCTACGAGCAGTACTTC
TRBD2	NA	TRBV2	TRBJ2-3	CVSSEAGGRTDTQYF	TGTGTCAGCAGTGAAGCGGGGGGACGCACAGATACGCAGTATTTT
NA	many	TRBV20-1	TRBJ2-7	CSAPDPSSYEQYF	TGCAGTGCTCCCGACCCGAGCTCCTACGAGCAGTACTTC
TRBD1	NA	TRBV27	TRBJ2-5	CASIRTGNNEQYF	TGTGCCAGCATTAGGACAGGCAACAATGAGCAGTACTTC
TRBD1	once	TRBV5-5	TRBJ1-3	CASSRQGGDGNTIYF	TGTGCCAGCAGCCGACAGGGGGGGGATGGAAACACCATATATTTT
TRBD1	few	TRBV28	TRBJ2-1	CASSTPGTGSHEQFF	TGTGCCAGCAGTACCCCCGGGACAGGGTCTCATGAGCAGTTCTTC
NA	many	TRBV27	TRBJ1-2	CASSLLLGDNISYNYGYTF	TGTGCCAGCAGTTTATTGCTAGGCGATAACATTTCCTATAACTATGGCTACACCTTC
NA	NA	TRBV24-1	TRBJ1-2	CATSRHRTQDGHTF	TGTGCCACCAGTCGACACAGGACACAAGATGGCCACACCTTC
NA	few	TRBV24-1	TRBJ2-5	CATSDTGSQETQYF	TGTGCCACCAGTGACACGGGATCACAAGAGACCCAGTACTTC
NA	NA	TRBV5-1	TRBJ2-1	CASSLEPGRGNEQFF	TGCGCCAGCAGCTTGGAACCAGGCAGGGGCAACGAGCAGTTCTTC
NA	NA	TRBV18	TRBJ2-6	CASSQTLARASNGANVLTF	TGTGCCAGCTCTCAAACCCTGGCCAGGGCATCGAATGGGGCCAACGTCCTGACTTTC